This T cell receptor beta chain was sequenced for a study of graft-versus-host responses after intestinal transplantation. Study as a whole: Isolated intestinal, liver-intestinal, or multivisceral transplants were what recipients had. Among the recipients, all got anti-thymocyte globulin induction and then tacrolimus and steroids for about three years. Study outcomes and limitations: In patients with graft-donor T cell macrochimerism, allograft graft-versus-host to host-versus-graft clonal ratios were high. There was an association between peak levels of circulating GvH clones and early post-transplant HvG declines.

This clone was observed a few times. Its antigen is as yet unknown. V dropped 1 base and J dropped 6 bases, with 12 bases sitting between them. This CDR3 spans 14 amino acids. CDR1 is SGHAT, CDR2 FQNNGV, per germline. Sequencing was performed with immunoSEQ multiplex PCR; in TCRdb, only in-frame clones are kept and a portion is missing. Among 45,000 or so clones, over 75% were seen once, and the ten largest hold 4% to 4.5%. The chain employs TRBV11-2 and TRBJ1-2, with D possibly TRBD1 on 6 matching bases. The sequence was obtained from a human patient who received an intestinal transplant, so some T cells may come from the graft donor. The source was PBMCs, collected 524 days after transplant. The CDR3 loop reads CASSLGYREDGYTF. CDR3 bases: TGTGCCAGCAGCTTAGGATACAGGGAGGATGGCTACACCTTC.